This T cell receptor beta chain was identified in a study of identical twins. This clonotype was seen repeatedly, ten times or more. Deletions cut 4 bases from V and 5 bases from J, with 9 bases between. The CDR3 consists of 13 residues. The germline V gene encodes CDR1 SGHTA and CDR2 FQGNSA. One entry per CDR3 protein, called by TCRdb with MiXCR from the 5' RACE reads. The table has 500,000 to 600,000 distinct CDR3 sequences, 22% seen once. These data also featured in a second study, about T cells expressing NK-cell markers. This second study notes: Beta-chain profiling covered CD3+CD56+NKG2C+, CD3+CD56+NKG2C- and CD3+CD56-NKG2C+ sorted subsets. Sorting was restricted to alpha-beta TCR T cells by an anti-gamma-delta TCR antibody in several experiments. Of CD8+ T cells, 1.0-7.0% belonged to dominant NKG2C+ clonotypes in several donors.

The TCR comes from a woman under 30 in good health. The sample consisted of CD4+ T cells sorted from blood. The chain couples TRBV7-2 to TRBJ1-5, with TRBD1 as a possible D gene (6 bases). The CDR3 DNA follows: TGTGCCAGCAGCTCGGACAGTTATCAGCCCCAGCATTTT. Translated, it gives CASSSDSYQPQHF.